The rows below give T cell receptor beta chains drawn from one sample of a study of a mutant IDH1 vaccine in newly diagnosed glioma. Produced via immunoSEQ multiplex PCR; TCRdb's table is partial and in-frame only. The sample lists 60,000 or so clones, about 86% occurring once. These receptors lack a known antigen. Sample: PBMCs, taken from a glioma patient whose treatment included an IDH1 peptide vaccine. The origin of the receptors is a woman aged 45 to 65 with glioma. CDR3s include the opening cysteine and the closing phenylalanine or tryptophan. The D gene is left open where the match is weak. The size of a clone is reported for some rows only, either as once, few or many, or as a class for expanded clones.

J: TRBJ1-3; length: 16; V: TRBV5-1; size: .; D: .; CDR3: CASSLGSGARGNTIYF; DNA: TGCGCCAGCAGCTTGGGGTCGGGGGCGCGGGGAAACACCATATATTTT
J: TRBJ2-2; length: 12; V: TRBV4-1; size: .; D: .; CDR3: CASSQLSGELFF; DNA: TGCGCCAGCAGCCAACTATCCGGGGAGCTGTTTTTT
J: TRBJ1-1; length: 16; V: TRBV4-2; size: .; D: TRBD1; CDR3: CASSQEKQGRVTEAFF; DNA: TGTGCCAGCAGCCAAGAGAAACAGGGGAGGGTCACTGAAGCTTTCTTT
J: TRBJ2-3; length: 17; V: TRBV2; size: .; D: TRBD2; CDR3: CASSEARTSGGGDTQYF; DNA: TGTGCCAGCAGTGAAGCCCGGACTAGCGGGGGAGGAGATACGCAGTATTTT
J: TRBJ1-1; length: 15; V: TRBV19; size: .; D: .; CDR3: CASPPDPRLNTEAFF; DNA: TGTGCCAGCCCCCCGGACCCCCGACTTAACACTGAAGCTTTCTTT
J: TRBJ2-5; length: 14; V: TRBV5-4; size: .; D: .; CDR3: CASSLGTEQETQYF; DNA: TGTGCCAGCAGCTTGGGGACAGAACAAGAGACCCAGTACTTC
J: TRBJ1-2; length: 15; V: TRBV7-2; size: once; D: .; CDR3: CASSLVGVLGYGYTF; DNA: TGTGCCAGCAGCTTAGTGGGCGTATTAGGCTATGGCTACACCTTC
J: TRBJ2-7; length: 13; V: TRBV9; size: .; D: .; CDR3: CASSVDQGYEQYF; DNA: TGTGCCAGCAGCGTAGATCAGGGCTACGAGCAGTACTTC
J: TRBJ2-1; length: 14; V: TRBV13; size: .; D: TRBD1; CDR3: CASSSRQGANEQFF; DNA: TGTGCCAGCAGCTCGAGACAGGGGGCGAATGAGCAGTTCTTC
J: TRBJ2-1; length: 16; V: TRBV5-1; size: .; D: TRBD2; CDR3: CASSPLAGGGYNEQFF; DNA: TGCGCCAGCAGTCCGCTAGCGGGGGGGGGCTACAATGAGCAGTTCTTC
J: TRBJ1-2; length: 15; V: TRBV7-2; size: .; D: .; CDR3: CASSLVGAESDGYTF; DNA: TGTGCCAGCAGCTTAGTTGGTGCAGAGTCGGATGGCTACACCTTC
J: TRBJ1-1; length: 16; V: TRBV4-3; size: .; D: .; CDR3: CASSQAPSSGWAEAFF; DNA: TGCGCCAGCAGCCAAGCCCCATCCTCAGGGTGGGCTGAAGCTTTCTTT
J: TRBJ1-4; length: 16; V: TRBV7-9; size: .; D: .; CDR3: CASSRWDTATNEKLFF; DNA: TGTGCCAGCAGCAGATGGGACACTGCAACTAATGAAAAACTGTTTTTT
J: TRBJ1-4; length: 14; V: TRBV30; size: .; D: .; CDR3: CAWKPGLRNEKLFF; DNA: TGTGCCTGGAAGCCAGGACTGAGGAATGAAAAACTGTTTTTT
J: TRBJ1-4; length: 15; V: TRBV5-1; size: once; D: TRBD1; CDR3: CASSSTGEVREKLFF; DNA: TGCGCCAGCAGCTCCACAGGGGAGGTACGGGAAAAACTGTTTTTT
J: TRBJ2-4; length: 18; V: TRBV19; size: .; D: TRBD1; CDR3: CASSDRDRGNIAKNIQYF; DNA: TGTGCCAGTAGTGACCGGGACAGGGGAAATATAGCCAAAAACATTCAGTACTTC
J: TRBJ2-2; length: 15; V: TRBV21-1; size: .; D: .; CDR3: CATRRRRSNTGELFF; DNA: TGTGCCACCCGGAGGAGAAGATCGAACACCGGGGAGCTGTTTTTT
J: TRBJ1-2; length: 15; V: TRBV2; size: .; D: TRBD1; CDR3: CASSEGGTDAYGYTF; DNA: TGTGCCAGCAGTGAAGGTGGGACAGACGCCTATGGCTACACCTTC
J: TRBJ1-6; length: 15; V: TRBV6-1; size: few; D: .; CDR3: CASTEVWGDNSPLHF; DNA: TGTGCCAGCACCGAGGTGTGGGGGGATAATTCACCCCTCCACTTT
J: TRBJ2-5; length: 16; V: TRBV5-6; size: few; D: .; CDR3: CASSLALGVLQETQYF; DNA: TGTGCCAGCAGCTTGGCCTTGGGGGTCTTGCAAGAGACCCAGTACTTC
J: TRBJ1-4; length: 14; V: TRBV7-9; size: medium-sized; D: .; CDR3: CASSLAQGNEKLFF; DNA: TGTGCCAGCAGCTTAGCTCAGGGTAATGAAAAACTGTTTTTT
J: TRBJ2-7; length: 15; V: TRBV19; size: .; D: .; CDR3: CASAPGAGSSYEQYF; DNA: TGTGCCAGTGCCCCCGGGGCAGGAAGCTCCTACGAGCAGTACTTC
J: TRBJ1-1; length: 13; V: TRBV19; size: .; D: .; CDR3: CASSSGPYTEAFF; DNA: TGTGCCAGTAGTTCGGGGCCGTACACTGAAGCTTTCTTT